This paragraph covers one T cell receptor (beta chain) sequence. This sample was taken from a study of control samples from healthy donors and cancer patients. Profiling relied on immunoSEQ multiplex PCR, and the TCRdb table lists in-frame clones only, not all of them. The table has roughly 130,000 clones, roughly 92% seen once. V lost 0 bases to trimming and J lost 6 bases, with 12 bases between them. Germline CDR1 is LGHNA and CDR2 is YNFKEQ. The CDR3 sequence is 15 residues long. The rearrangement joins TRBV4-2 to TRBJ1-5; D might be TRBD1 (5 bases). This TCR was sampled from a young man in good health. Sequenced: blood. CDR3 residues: CASSQEVTARQPQHF. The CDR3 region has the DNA TGTGCCAGCAGCCAAGAGGTGACAGCCCGTCAGCCCCAGCATTTT.